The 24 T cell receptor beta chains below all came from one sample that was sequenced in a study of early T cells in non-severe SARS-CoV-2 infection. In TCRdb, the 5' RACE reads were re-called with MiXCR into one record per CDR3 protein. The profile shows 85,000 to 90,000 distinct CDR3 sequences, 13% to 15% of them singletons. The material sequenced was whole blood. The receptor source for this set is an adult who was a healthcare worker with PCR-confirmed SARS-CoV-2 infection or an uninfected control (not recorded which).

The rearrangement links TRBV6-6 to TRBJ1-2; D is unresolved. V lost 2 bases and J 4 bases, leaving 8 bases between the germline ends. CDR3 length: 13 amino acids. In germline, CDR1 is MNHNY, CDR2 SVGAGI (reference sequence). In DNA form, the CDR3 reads TGTGCCAGCAGTTACCAAGACATCTATGGCTACACCTTC. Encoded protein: CASSYQDIYGYTF.

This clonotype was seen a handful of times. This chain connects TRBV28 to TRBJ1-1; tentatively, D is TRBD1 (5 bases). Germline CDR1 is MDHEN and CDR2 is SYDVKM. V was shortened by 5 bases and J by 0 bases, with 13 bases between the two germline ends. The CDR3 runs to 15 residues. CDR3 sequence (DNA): TGTGCCAGCAGTCTTAGGCAGGGAATGAACACTGAAGCTTTCTTT. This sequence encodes CASSLRQGMNTEAFF.

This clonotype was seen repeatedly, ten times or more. DNA of the CDR3: TGTGCCAGCAGCCGGGACAGGGGAGATGGCTACACCTTC. It is translated as CASSRDRGDGYTF. This sequence joins TRBV3-1 and TRBJ1-2; TRBD1 agrees at 10 bases. The CDR3 consists of 13 residues. Germline CDR1 is LGHDT and CDR2 is YNNKEL (reference sequence). The V segment lost 4 bases and the J segment 6 bases; nucleotides outside the gene matches: 2. The full variable domain, with the rest looked up from reference TRBV3-1 and TRBJ1-2, is DTAVSQTPKYLVTQMGNDKSIKCEQNLGHDTMYWYKQDSKKFLKIMFSYNNKELIINETVPNRFSPKSPDKAHLNLHINSLELGDSAVYFCASSRDRGDGYTFGSGTRLTVV.

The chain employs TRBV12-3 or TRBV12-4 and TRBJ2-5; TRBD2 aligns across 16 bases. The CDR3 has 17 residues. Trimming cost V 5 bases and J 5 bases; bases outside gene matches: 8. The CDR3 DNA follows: TGTGCCAGCAGTCCGGGGACTAGCGGGGGGGCCCGGGAGACCCAGTACTTC. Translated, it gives CASSPGTSGGARETQYF.

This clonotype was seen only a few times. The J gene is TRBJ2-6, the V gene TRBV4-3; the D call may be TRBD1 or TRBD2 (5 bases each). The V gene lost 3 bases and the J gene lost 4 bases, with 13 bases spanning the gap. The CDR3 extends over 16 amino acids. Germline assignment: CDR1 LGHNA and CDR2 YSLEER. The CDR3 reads CASSQGQGAGANVLTF. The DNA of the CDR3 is TGCGCCAGCAGCCAGGGCCAGGGAGCCGGGGCCAACGTCCTGACTTTC.

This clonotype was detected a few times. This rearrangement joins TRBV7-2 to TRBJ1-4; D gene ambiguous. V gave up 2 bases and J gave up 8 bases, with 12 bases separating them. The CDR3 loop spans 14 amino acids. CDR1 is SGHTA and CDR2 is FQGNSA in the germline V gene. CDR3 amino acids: CASSLYGKWEKLFF. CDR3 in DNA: TGTGCCAGCAGCTTATACGGGAAATGGGAAAAACTGTTTTTT.

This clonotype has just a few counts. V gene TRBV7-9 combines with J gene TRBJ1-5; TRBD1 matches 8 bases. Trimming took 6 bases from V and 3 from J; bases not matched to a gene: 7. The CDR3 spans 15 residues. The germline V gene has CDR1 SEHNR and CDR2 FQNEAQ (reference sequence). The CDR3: CASSLTGAPNQPQHF. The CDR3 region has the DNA TGTGCCAGCAGTTTGACAGGGGCCCCCAATCAGCCCCAGCATTTT.

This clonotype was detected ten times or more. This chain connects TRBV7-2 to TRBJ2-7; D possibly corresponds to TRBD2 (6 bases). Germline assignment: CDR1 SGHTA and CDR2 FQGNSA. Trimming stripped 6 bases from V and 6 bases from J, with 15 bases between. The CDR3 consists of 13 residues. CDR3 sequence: CASRSVEGGEQYF. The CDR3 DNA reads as TGTGCCAGCAGATCCGTGGAGGGCGGCGAGCAGTACTTC. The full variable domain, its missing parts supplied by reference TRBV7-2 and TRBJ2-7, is GAGVSQSPSNKVTEKGKDVELRCDPISGHTALYWYRQSLGQGLEFLIYFQGNSAPDKSGLPSDRFSAERTGGSVSTLTIQRTQQEDSAVYLCASRSVEGGEQYFGPGTRLTVT.

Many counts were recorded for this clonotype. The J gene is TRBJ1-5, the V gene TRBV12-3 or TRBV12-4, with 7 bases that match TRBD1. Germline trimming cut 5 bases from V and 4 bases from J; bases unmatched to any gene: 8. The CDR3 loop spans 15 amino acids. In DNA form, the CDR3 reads TGTGCCAGCAGTCGAGGGGGACAGACAAATCAGCCCCAGCATTTT. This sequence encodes CASSRGGQTNQPQHF.

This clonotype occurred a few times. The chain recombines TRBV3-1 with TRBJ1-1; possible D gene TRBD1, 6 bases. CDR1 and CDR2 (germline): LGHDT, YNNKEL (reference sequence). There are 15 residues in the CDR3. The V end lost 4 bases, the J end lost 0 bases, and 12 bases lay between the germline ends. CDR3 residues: CASSPAAGVNTEAFF. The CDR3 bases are TGTGCCAGCAGCCCAGCGGCAGGGGTGAACACTGAAGCTTTCTTT.

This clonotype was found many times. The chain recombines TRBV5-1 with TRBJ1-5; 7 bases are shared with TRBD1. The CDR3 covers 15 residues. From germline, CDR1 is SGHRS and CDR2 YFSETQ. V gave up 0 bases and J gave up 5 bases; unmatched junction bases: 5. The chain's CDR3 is CASSLEGATDQPQHF. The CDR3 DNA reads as TGCGCCAGCAGCTTGGAGGGGGCTACCGATCAGCCCCAGCATTTT.

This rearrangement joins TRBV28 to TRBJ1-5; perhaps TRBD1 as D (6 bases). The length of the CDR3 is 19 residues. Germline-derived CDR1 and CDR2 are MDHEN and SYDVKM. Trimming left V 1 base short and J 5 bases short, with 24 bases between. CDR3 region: CASSLSVAIQGGLDQPQHF. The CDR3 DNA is TGTGCCAGCAGTTTATCCGTTGCAATACAGGGAGGGTTGGATCAGCCCCAGCATTTT.

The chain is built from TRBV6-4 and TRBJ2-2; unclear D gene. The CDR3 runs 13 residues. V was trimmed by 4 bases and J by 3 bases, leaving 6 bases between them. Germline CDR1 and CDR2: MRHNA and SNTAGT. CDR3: CASSVEYTGELFF. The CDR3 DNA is TGTGCCAGCAGTGTTGAATACACCGGGGAGCTGTTTTTT.

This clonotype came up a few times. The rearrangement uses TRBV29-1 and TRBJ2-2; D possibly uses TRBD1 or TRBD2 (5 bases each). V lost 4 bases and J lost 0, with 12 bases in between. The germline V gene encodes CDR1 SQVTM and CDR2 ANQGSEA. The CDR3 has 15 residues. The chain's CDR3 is CSVGRTSSNTGELFF. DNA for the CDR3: TGCAGCGTTGGGAGGACATCTTCGAACACCGGGGAGCTGTTTTTT.

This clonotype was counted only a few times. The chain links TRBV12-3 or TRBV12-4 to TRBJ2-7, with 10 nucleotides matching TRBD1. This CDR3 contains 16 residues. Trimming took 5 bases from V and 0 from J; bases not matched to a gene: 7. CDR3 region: CASSLRTGGSSYEQYF. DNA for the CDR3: TGTGCCAGCAGTCTAAGGACAGGGGGGAGCTCCTACGAGCAGTACTTC.

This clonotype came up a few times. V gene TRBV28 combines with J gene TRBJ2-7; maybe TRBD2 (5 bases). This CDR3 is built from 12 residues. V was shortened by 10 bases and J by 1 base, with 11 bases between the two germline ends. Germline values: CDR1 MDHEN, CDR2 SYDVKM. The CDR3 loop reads CATRTGSYEQYF. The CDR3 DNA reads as TGTGCCACTCGGACGGGGTCCTACGAGCAGTACTTC.

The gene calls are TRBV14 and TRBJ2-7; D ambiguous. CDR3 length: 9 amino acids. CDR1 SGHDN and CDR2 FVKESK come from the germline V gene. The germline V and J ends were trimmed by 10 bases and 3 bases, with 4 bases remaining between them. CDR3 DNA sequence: TGTGCCACCTACTACGAGCAGTACTTC. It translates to CATYYEQYF.

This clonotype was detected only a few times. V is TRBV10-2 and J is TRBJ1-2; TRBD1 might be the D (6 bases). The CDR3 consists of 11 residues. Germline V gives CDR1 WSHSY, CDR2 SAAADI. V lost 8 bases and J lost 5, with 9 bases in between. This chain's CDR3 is CASQGRYGYTF. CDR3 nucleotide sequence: TGCGCCAGCCAGGGGAGGTATGGCTACACCTTC.

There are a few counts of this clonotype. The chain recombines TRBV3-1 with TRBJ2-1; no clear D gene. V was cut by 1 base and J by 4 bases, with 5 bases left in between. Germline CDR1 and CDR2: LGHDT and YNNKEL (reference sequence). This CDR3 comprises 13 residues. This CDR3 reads CASSQAHYNEQFF. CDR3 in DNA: TGTGCCAGCAGCCAAGCGCATTACAATGAGCAGTTCTTC.

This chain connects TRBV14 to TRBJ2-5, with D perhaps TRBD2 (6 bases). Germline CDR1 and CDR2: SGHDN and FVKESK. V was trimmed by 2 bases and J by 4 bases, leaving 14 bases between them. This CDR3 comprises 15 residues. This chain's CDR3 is CASSQTRGTAETQYF. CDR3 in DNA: TGTGCCAGCAGCCAAACCCGGGGGACGGCAGAGACCCAGTACTTC.

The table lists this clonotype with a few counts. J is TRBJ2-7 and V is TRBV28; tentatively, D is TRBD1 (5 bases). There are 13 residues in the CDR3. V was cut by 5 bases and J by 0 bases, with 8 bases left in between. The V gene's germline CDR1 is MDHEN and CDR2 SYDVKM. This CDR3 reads CASSQGSSYEQYF. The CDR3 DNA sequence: TGTGCCAGCAGTCAGGGTAGCTCCTACGAGCAGTACTTC.

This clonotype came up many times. The CDR3 nucleotides read TGTGCCAGCAGCCTCTCGGGACAGGGCTACGAGCAGTACTTC. This encodes CASSLSGQGYEQYF. The chain carries TRBV7-6 and TRBJ2-7, with TRBD1 matching 9 bases. CDR3 length equals 14 residues. V was clipped by 5 bases and J by 3 bases; unmatched bases: 5. Germline V gene lookup returns CDR1 SGHVS and CDR2 FNYEAQ.

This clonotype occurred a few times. CDR3 loop: CSARPGTRSTDTQYF. Here the CDR3 DNA reads TGCAGTGCTAGACCCGGGACCAGAAGCACAGATACGCAGTATTTT. The chain has TRBV20-1 and TRBJ2-3; D is tentatively TRBD1 or TRBD2 (5 bases each). Deletions cut 2 bases from V and 0 bases from J, with 12 bases between. Germline V gives CDR1 DFQATT, CDR2 SNEGSKA (reference sequence). The CDR3 has 15 residues.

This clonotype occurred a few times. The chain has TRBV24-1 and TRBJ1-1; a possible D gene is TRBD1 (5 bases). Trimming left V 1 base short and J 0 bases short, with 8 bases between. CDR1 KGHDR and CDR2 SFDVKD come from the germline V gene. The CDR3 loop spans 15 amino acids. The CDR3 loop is CATSDFDRVNTEAFF. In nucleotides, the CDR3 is TGTGCCACCAGTGATTTTGACAGAGTGAACACTGAAGCTTTCTTT.